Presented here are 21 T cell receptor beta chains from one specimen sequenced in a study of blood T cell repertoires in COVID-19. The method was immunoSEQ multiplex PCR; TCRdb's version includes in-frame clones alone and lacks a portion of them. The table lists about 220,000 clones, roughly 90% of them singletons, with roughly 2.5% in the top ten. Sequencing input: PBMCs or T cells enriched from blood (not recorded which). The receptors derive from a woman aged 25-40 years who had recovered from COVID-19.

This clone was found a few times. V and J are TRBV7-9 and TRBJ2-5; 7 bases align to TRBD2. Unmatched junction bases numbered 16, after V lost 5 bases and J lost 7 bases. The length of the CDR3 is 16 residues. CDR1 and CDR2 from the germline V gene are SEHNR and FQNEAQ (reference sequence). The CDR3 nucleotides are TGTGCCAGCAGCCCGCCCGGGACTAATAATTGGGTGACCCAGTACTTC. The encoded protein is CASSPPGTNNWVTQYF.

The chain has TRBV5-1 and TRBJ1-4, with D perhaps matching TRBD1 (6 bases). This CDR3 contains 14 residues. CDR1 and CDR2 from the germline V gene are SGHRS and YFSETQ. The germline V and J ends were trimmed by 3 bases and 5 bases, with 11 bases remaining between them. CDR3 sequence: CASSSRDINEKLFF. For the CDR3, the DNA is TGCGCCAGCAGCTCACGGGACATAAATGAAAAACTGTTTTTT.

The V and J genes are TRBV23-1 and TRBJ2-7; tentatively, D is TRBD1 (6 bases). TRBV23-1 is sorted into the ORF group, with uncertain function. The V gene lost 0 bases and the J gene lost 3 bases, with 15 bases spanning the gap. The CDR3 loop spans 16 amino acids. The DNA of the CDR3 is TGCGCCAGCAGTCAATCATGGACAGACTACCTCTACGAGCAGTACTTC. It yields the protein CASSQSWTDYLYEQYF.

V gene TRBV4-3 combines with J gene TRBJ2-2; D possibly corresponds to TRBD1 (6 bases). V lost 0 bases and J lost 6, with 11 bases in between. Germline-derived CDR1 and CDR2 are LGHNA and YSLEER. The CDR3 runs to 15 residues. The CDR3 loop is CASSQDRGKAGELFF. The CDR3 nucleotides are TGCGCCAGCAGCCAAGACAGGGGTAAAGCCGGGGAGCTGTTTTTT.

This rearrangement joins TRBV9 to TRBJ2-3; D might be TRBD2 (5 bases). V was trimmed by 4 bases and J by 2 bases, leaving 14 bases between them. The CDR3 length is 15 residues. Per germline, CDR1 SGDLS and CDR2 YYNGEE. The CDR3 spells CASSSIRGSTDTQYF. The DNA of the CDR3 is TGTGCCAGCAGCTCTATACGGGGTTCCACAGATACGCAGTATTTT.

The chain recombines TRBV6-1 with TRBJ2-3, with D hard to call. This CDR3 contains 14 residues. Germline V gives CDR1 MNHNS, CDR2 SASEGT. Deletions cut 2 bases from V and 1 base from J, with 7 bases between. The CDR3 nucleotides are TGTGCCAGCAGTGAAACAACCCGCACAGATACGCAGTATTTT. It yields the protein CASSETTRTDTQYF.

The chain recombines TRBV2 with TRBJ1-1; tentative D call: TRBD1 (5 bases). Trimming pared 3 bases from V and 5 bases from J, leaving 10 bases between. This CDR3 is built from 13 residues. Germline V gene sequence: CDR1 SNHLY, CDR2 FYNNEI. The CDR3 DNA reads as TGTGCCAGCAGTGATGGCGGGGCAACTGAAGCTTTCTTT. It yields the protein CASSDGGATEAFF.

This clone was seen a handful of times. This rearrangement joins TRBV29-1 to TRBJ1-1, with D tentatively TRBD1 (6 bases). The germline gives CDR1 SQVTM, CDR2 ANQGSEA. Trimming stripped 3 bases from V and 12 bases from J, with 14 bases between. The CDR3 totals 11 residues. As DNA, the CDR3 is TGCAGCGTTGATACAGGGAGTTTAACTTTCTTT. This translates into CSVDTGSLTFF.

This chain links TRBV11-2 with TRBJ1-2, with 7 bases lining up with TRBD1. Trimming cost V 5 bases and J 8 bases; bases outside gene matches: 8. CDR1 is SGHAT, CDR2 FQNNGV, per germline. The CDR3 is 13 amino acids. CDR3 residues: CASSPPGQSGYTF. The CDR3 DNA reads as TGTGCCAGCAGCCCGCCGGGACAGTCGGGCTACACCTTC.

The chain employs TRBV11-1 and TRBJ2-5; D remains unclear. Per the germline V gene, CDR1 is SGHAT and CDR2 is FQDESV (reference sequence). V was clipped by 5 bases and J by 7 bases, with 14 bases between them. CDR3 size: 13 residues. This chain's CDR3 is CASSPTVPGTQYF. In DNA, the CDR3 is TGTGCCAGCAGCCCGACGGTCCCGGGGACCCAGTACTTC.

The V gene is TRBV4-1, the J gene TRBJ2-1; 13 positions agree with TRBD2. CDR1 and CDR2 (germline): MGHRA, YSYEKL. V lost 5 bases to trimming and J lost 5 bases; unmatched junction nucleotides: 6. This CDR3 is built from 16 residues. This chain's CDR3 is CASSLLAGGLHNEQFF. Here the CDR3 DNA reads TGCGCCAGCAGCTTACTAGCGGGGGGGCTCCACAATGAGCAGTTCTTC.

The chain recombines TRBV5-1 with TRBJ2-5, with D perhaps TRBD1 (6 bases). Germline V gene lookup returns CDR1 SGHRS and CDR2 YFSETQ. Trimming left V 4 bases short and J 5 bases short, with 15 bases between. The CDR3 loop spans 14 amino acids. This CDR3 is CASSLYRVSETQYF. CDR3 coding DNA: TGCGCCAGCAGCCTCTACAGGGTTTCGGAGACCCAGTACTTC.

The CDR3 here is CASSDSGTFPQPQHF. CDR3 DNA: TGTGCCAGCAGTGACTCCGGGACTTTCCCCCAGCCCCAGCATTTT. The chain uses TRBV2 and TRBJ1-5, with D perhaps TRBD1 (5 bases). In germline, CDR1 is SNHLY, CDR2 FYNNEI. The V end lost 3 bases, the J end lost 7 bases, and 16 bases lay between the germline ends. The CDR3 loop spans 15 amino acids.

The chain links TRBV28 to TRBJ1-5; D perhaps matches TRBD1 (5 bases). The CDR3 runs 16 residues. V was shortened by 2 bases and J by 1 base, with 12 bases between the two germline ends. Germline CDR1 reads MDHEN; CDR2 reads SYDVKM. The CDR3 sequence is CASSLIQGRSNQPQHF. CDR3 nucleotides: TGTGCCAGCAGTTTAATCCAGGGAAGAAGCAATCAGCCCCAGCATTTT.

CDR3 nucleotide sequence: TGCGCCAGCAGCCAAGATACCAGTTGGAGGGACACCGGGGAGCTGTTTTTT. Its translation is CASSQDTSWRDTGELFF. V and J are TRBV4-3 and TRBJ2-2, with D possibly matching TRBD2 (6 bases). Germline V gene lookup returns CDR1 LGHNA and CDR2 YSLEER. The CDR3 sequence is 17 residues long. Trimming removed 0 bases from V and 3 bases from J, with 14 bases in between.

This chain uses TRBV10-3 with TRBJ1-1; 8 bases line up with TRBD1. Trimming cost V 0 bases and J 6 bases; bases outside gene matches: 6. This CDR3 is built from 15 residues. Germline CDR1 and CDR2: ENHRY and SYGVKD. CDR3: CAISESDRASPEAFF. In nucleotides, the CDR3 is TGTGCCATCAGTGAGTCGGACAGGGCCTCGCCTGAAGCTTTCTTT.

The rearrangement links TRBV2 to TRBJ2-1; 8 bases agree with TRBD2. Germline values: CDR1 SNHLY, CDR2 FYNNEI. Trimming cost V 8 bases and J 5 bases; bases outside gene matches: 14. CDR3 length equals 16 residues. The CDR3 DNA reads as TGTGCCAGCGGGGCGGGGGGCCTCCCCCCCCACAATGAGCAGTTCTTC. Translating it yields CASGAGGLPPHNEQFF.

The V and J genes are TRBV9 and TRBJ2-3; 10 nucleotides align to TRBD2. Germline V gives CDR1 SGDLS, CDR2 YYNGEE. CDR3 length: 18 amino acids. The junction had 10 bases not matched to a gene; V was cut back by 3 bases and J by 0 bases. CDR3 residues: CASSEKWTSGFSTDTQYF. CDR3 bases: TGTGCCAGCAGCGAAAAATGGACTAGCGGCTTTAGCACAGATACGCAGTATTTT. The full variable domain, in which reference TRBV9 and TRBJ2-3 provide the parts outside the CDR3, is DSGVTQTPKHLITATGQRVTLRCSPRSGDLSVYWYQQSLDQGLQFLIQYYNGEERAKGNILERFSAQQFPDLHSELNLSSLELGDSALYFCASSEKWTSGFSTDTQYFGPGTRLTVL.

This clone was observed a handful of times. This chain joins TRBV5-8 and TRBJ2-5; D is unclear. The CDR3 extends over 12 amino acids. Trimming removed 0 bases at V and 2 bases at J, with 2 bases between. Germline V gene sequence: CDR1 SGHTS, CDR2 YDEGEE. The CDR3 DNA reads TGTGCCAGCAGCTTGGTACAAGAGACCCAGTACTTC. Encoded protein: CASSLVQETQYF.

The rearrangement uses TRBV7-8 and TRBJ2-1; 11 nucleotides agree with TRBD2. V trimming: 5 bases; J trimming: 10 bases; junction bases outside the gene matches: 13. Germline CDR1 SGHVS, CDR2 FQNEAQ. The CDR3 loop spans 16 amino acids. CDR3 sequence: CASSLRTSGLPGEQFF. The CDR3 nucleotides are TGTGCCAGCAGCCTACGGACTAGCGGGTTACCAGGGGAGCAGTTCTTC. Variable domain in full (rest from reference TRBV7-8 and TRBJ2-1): GAGVSQSPRYKVAKRGQDVALRCDPISGHVSLFWYQQALGQGPEFLTYFQNEAQLDKSGLPSDRFFAERPEGSVSTLKIQRTQQEDSAVYLCASSLRTSGLPGEQFFGPGTRLTVL.

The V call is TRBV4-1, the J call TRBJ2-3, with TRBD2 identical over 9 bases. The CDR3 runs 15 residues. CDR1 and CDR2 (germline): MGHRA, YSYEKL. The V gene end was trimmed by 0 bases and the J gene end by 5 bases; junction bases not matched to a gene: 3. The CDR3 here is CASSQDGGGVDTQYF. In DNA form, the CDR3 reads TGCGCCAGCAGCCAAGATGGCGGGGGGGTAGATACGCAGTATTTT.